A single sample is the source of the 32 T cell receptor beta chains below, sequenced in a study of Tregs in tolerant kidney transplant recipients. Clones were read by immunoSEQ multiplex PCR, and TCRdb kept only the in-frame ones, dropping some. This table lists roughly 50,000 clones. The material was CD4+ T cells from blood, obtained before the transplant. These receptor sequences come from a human donor who received a combined kidney and bone marrow transplant.

On this clone: The read ends 3 residues early relative to the CDR3; the germline J gene fills the gap. V gene TRBV19 combines with J gene TRBJ1-2; 7 bases fit TRBD1. CDR3 length equals 13 residues. V trimming: 5 bases; J trimming: 5 bases; junction bases outside the gene matches: 5. From germline, CDR1 is LNHDA and CDR2 SQIVND (reference sequence). Incomplete CDR3 DNA: TGTGCCAGTAGTGTTGGACAGGTGTATGGC. This gives the protein CASSVGQVYG. The CDR3, in full, reads CASSVGQVYGYTF.

A note on this clone: The observed sequence ends 3 residues before the CDR3 terminus, with the missing tail filled in from the germline J gene. This chain uses TRBV19 with TRBJ1-4; D uncertain. The CDR3 extends over 16 amino acids. V lost 4 bases to trimming and J lost 5 bases, with 17 bases between them. The germline V gene has CDR1 LNHDA and CDR2 SQIVND (reference sequence). CDR3 region: CASSRSTELLNEKLFF. The part of the CDR3 DNA that was read is TGTGCCAGTAGTAGGAGCACAGAGTTACTGAATGAAAAA.

Regarding this clone: The CDR3 end is not reached by the read, which stops 3 residues before it; the germline J gene fills it in. The chain employs TRBV5-1 and TRBJ2-7; 10 bases are shared with TRBD1. Losses at the gene ends were 4 bases for V and 2 bases for J; bases not matched to a gene: 6. The germline gives CDR1 SGHRS, CDR2 YFSETQ. CDR3 size: 15 residues. The DNA read from the CDR3 is TGCGCCAGCAGCCCGAGGACAGGGGGAACCTACGAG. It codes for CASSPRTGGTYE. The entire CDR3 protein reads CASSPRTGGTYEQYF.

Turning to this clone: The CDR3 end lies 3 residues beyond the end of the read and is filled in from the germline J gene. The chain employs TRBV6-4 and TRBJ2-5, with 13 bases lining up with TRBD2. The CDR3 has 15 amino acids. Per the germline V gene, CDR1 is MRHNA and CDR2 is SNTAGT. The trim removed 4 bases at V and 4 bases at J, leaving 3 bases unmatched. This CDR3 reads CASSAGLAGVETQYF. The covered CDR3 bases are TGTGCCAGCAGTGCCGGACTAGCGGGGGTAGAGACC.

A remark on this clone: Sequencing ends 3 residues short of the CDR3 end; the germline J gene provides the rest. The chain recombines TRBV20-1 with TRBJ2-7, with TRBD1 matching 9 bases. The CDR3 is 15 amino acids. Germline trimming cut 6 bases from V and 5 bases from J; bases unmatched to any gene: 14. Germline CDR1 reads DFQATT; CDR2 reads SNEGSKA (reference sequence). The CDR3 DNA, read in part, is TGCAGTGCCACTGCCCCGGGACAGGGTTTACACGAG. Its translation: CSATAPGQGLHE. The complete CDR3 protein is CSATAPGQGLHEQYF.

A note on this clone: Coverage ceases 3 residues before the CDR3 finishes, and the germline J gene fills in the end. The chain employs TRBV6-7 and TRBJ2-6, with a weak D call TRBD2 (6 bases). TRBV6-7 is filed as an ORF, its function uncertain. Trimming left V 7 bases short and J 0 bases short, with 19 bases between. This CDR3 spans 18 amino acids. The sequenced part of the CDR3 DNA is TGTGCCAGCACCTCCGGGTTTCTAGCGTTCTCTGGGGCCAACGTC. This encodes CASTSGFLAFSGANV. The entire CDR3 protein is CASTSGFLAFSGANVLTF.

For this clone: The CDR3 end lies 3 residues beyond the end of the read and is filled in from the germline J gene. V usage is TRBV18 and J usage is TRBJ2-1, with 11 bases matching TRBD1. The CDR3 length is 18 residues. Germline trimming cut 4 bases from V and 9 bases from J; bases unmatched to any gene: 17. Per germline, CDR1 KGHSH and CDR2 LQKENI. The DNA read from the CDR3 is TGTGCCAGCTCACGAAATCGACCCGGGGGGACAGGGGGAGGTGAG. It yields the protein CASSRNRPGGTGGGE. The full CDR3 sequence reads CASSRNRPGGTGGGEQFF.

Note on this clone: Read sequence stops 3 residues before the CDR3 end, and the germline J gene provides the missing end. The rearrangement links TRBV30 to TRBJ1-1, with D possibly being TRBD1 (5 bases). Germline V gives CDR1 GTSNPN, CDR2 SVGIG (reference sequence). This CDR3 contains 14 residues. With 3 bases removed from V and 2 bases from J, the gap between germline ends came to 13 bases. CDR3 bases read: TGTGCCTGGAGCCAGGGAAGTCATAACACTGAA. This encodes CAWSQGSHNTE. The entire CDR3 sequence reads CAWSQGSHNTEAFF.

As concerns this clone: The CDR3 extends 3 residues past the end of the read, so its final part is completed from the germline J gene. This chain uses TRBV19 with TRBJ2-2; the D gene is possibly TRBD2 (5 bases). Trimming removed 3 bases at V and 3 bases at J, with 17 bases between. The CDR3 covers 17 residues. CDR1 is LNHDA, CDR2 SQIVND, per germline (reference sequence). The CDR3 bases that were read are TGTGCCAGTAGTATCGGAACCCCGAGGGTCCACACCGGGGAG. Translation gives CASSIGTPRVHTGE. The CDR3 reads in full as CASSIGTPRVHTGELFF.

A note on this clone: Sequencing ends 3 residues short of the CDR3 end; the germline J gene provides the rest. The chain combines TRBV7-2 with TRBJ1-3; maybe TRBD1 (5 bases). This CDR3 has 15 residues. Germline loops: CDR1 SGHTA, CDR2 FQGNSA. Trimming stripped 5 bases from V and 0 bases from J, with 11 bases between. The sequenced CDR3 bases are TGTGCCAGCAGCCCAGCAGGGTTCTCTGGAAACACC. Translating it yields CASSPAGFSGNT. The whole CDR3 sequence reads CASSPAGFSGNTIYF.

In the case of this clone: The read stops 3 residues short of the end of the CDR3; the missing end is completed from the germline J gene. The rearrangement uses TRBV20-1 and TRBJ2-3, with 9 bases matching TRBD1. V lost 6 bases and J lost 5; bases outside the gene matches: 12. Germline CDR1 reads DFQATT; CDR2 reads SNEGSKA (reference sequence). This CDR3 is built from 15 residues. The sequenced part of the CDR3 DNA is TGCAGTGCCCTGCTAGGGACAGGGATCAGAGATACG. Amino acid sequence: CSALLGTGIRDT. The whole CDR3 is CSALLGTGIRDTQYF.

Of note for this clone: The missing CDR3 end, 3 residues past where the read stops, is filled in from the germline J gene. The gene calls are TRBV10-3 and TRBJ1-4; tentative D call: TRBD1 (6 bases). V lost 10 bases and J lost 3, with 12 bases in between. The length of the CDR3 is 13 residues. CDR1 is ENHRY, CDR2 SYGVKD, per germline. The CDR3 region is CATGGAANEKLFF. CDR3 bases read: TGTGCCACGGGGGGGGCGGCTAATGAAAAA.

About this clone itself: The read ends 3 residues early relative to the CDR3; the germline J gene fills the gap. The chain uses TRBV5-1 and TRBJ2-2; 8 positions agree with TRBD2. Germline V lookup: CDR1 SGHRS, CDR2 YFSETQ. The CDR3 has 16 residues. Trimming took 6 bases from V and 4 from J; bases not matched to a gene: 11. CDR3 amino acids: CASTPLAGTPTGELFF. CDR3 DNA, as far as it was read: TGCGCCAGCACCCCCTTAGCGGGAACTCCCACCGGGGAG. The whole variable domain, filled in from reference TRBV5-1 and TRBJ2-2, reads KAGVTQTPRYLIKTRGQQVTLSCSPISGHRSVSWYQQTPGQGLQFLFEYFSETQRNKGNFPGRFSGRQFSNSRSEMNVSTLELGDSALYLCASTPLAGTPTGELFFGEGSRLTVL.

Regarding this clone: The read stops 3 residues short of the end of the CDR3; the missing end is completed from the germline J gene. The chain carries TRBV7-6 and TRBJ2-1; 7 bases fit TRBD1. V dropped 3 bases and J dropped 5; count of bases not matched to a gene: 4. This CDR3 is built from 14 residues. Germline V CDR1 and CDR2: SGHVS, FNYEAQ. The CDR3 DNA, read in part, is TGTGCCAGCAGCTTGGGGGACAGCGACAATGAG. The encoded protein is CASSLGDSDNE. The CDR3 in full is CASSLGDSDNEQFF.

A remark on this clone: The CDR3 is cut off 3 residues early in the read; its end comes from the germline J gene. V is TRBV5-6 and J is TRBJ1-5; no clear D. Trimming took 0 bases from V and 6 from J, leaving 7 bases between them. The CDR3 extends over 13 amino acids. CDR1 is SGHDT, CDR2 YYEEEE, per germline. The CDR3 bases that were read are TGTGCCAGCAGCTTGGGACGGGGTCAGCCC. It translates to CASSLGRGQP. The complete CDR3 reads CASSLGRGQPQHF.

For this clone: The CDR3 extends 3 residues past the end of the read, so its final part is completed from the germline J gene. The rearrangement joins TRBV10-1 to TRBJ1-5; D not certain. The V gene lost 3 bases and the J gene lost 4 bases, with 10 bases spanning the gap. Germline V gene data show CDR1 as WNHNN and CDR2 as SYGVQD (reference sequence). This CDR3 contains 14 residues. The DNA read from the CDR3 is TGCGCCAGCAGTGAAGGTTCGGGGAATCAGCCC. It specifies CASSEGSGNQP. The complete CDR3 protein is CASSEGSGNQPQHF.

Remarks on this clone: Sequencing ends 3 residues short of the CDR3 end; the germline J gene provides the rest. The chain has TRBV7-2 and TRBJ1-4; TRBD1 aligns across 9 bases. J lost 7 bases, V lost 5 bases, and 5 bases had no gene match. Germline V lookup: CDR1 SGHTA, CDR2 FQGNSA. The CDR3 consists of 14 residues. This CDR3 reads CASSPTGGSEKLFF. Partial CDR3 DNA: TGTGCCAGCAGCCCTACAGGGGGCAGTGAAAAA.

Concerning this clone itself: Read sequence stops 3 residues before the CDR3 end, and the germline J gene provides the missing end. The chain joins TRBV5-1 to TRBJ2-4; a weak D match, TRBD2 (6 bases). Germline-derived CDR1 and CDR2 are SGHRS and YFSETQ. The CDR3 length is 12 residues. The CDR3 loop is CASSFQTEGQYF. CDR3 bases read: TGCGCCAGCAGCTTTCAGACGGAGGGT.

About this clone itself: The CDR3 end falls 3 residues outside the read, so it is completed with the germline J gene. The V gene is TRBV16, the J gene TRBJ1-5; no clear D gene. Trimming took 2 bases from V and 2 from J, leaving 10 bases between them. Germline V gives CDR1 KGHSY, CDR2 FQNENV. The CDR3 runs to 15 residues. The CDR3 DNA, read in part, is TGTGCCAGCAGCCAAGAGTCAGGCCGCAATCAGCCC. As protein: CASSQESGRNQP. The full CDR3 protein reads CASSQESGRNQPQHF.

A note on this clone: The read ends 3 residues early relative to the CDR3; the germline J gene fills the gap. This rearrangement joins TRBV20-1 to TRBJ2-1; no definite D call. Germline-derived CDR1 and CDR2 are DFQATT and SNEGSKA (reference sequence). V lost 0 bases and J lost 8, with 14 bases in between. The CDR3 runs to 14 residues. The CDR3 sequence is CSAREVAVRDEQFF. CDR3 DNA, as far as it was read: TGCAGTGCTAGAGAGGTAGCAGTTCGCGATGAG.

Of note for this clone: The read ends 3 residues before the CDR3 terminus; that terminus is restored from the germline J gene. The chain carries TRBV2 and TRBJ2-1; TRBD2 matches at 13 bases. CDR1 and CDR2 from the germline V gene are SNHLY and FYNNEI. The V gene end was trimmed by 5 bases and the J gene end by 7 bases; junction bases not matched to a gene: 5. The CDR3 is made up of 15 amino acids. CDR3 bases read: TGTGCCAGCAGTCTCACTAGCGGGAGGGGGAATGAG. Translated: CASSLTSGRGNE. In full, the CDR3 reads CASSLTSGRGNEQFF.

Comment on this clone: Read data end 3 residues before the CDR3 end; the end is taken from the germline J gene. This chain links TRBV19 with TRBJ1-2; 7 bases are shared with TRBD1. V was clipped by 6 bases and J by 1 base; unmatched bases: 8. Germline V gene lookup returns CDR1 LNHDA and CDR2 SQIVND (reference sequence). The CDR3 has 15 residues. Incomplete CDR3 DNA: TGTGCCAGTAGACTCAAGCAGGGGGGTAACTATGGC. Amino acid sequence: CASRLKQGGNYG. The CDR3 reads in full as CASRLKQGGNYGYTF. Variable domain in full (rest from reference TRBV19 and TRBJ1-2): DGGITQSPKYLFRKEGQNVTLSCEQNLNHDAMYWYRQDPGQGLRLIYYSQIVNDFQKGDIAEGYSVSREKKESFPLTVTSAQKNPTAFYLCASRLKQGGNYGYTFGSGTRLTVV.

The sequenced CDR3 bases are TGTGCCAGTACCCTCAGGGGGCGGGAGAGCTCCTACAATGAG. Translation gives CASTLRGRESSYNE. The entire CDR3 protein reads CASTLRGRESSYNEQFF. The chain employs TRBV19 and TRBJ2-1; D is perhaps TRBD1 (8 bases). The observed sequence ends 3 residues before the CDR3 terminus, with the missing tail filled in from the germline J gene. Germline CDR1 is LNHDA and CDR2 is SQIVND (reference sequence). V dropped 7 bases and J dropped 0 bases, with 19 bases sitting between them. This CDR3 comprises 17 residues.

As for this clone: The read is 3 residues too short to cover the CDR3 end, so that end is filled in from the germline J gene. This rearrangement joins TRBV7-6 to TRBJ1-4; TRBD1 matches at 8 bases. This CDR3 has 15 residues. The V gene's germline CDR1 is SGHVS and CDR2 FNYEAQ. The V gene end was trimmed by 5 bases and the J gene end by 7 bases; junction bases not matched to a gene: 9. The CDR3 here is CASSAQTGDLEKLFF. CDR3 DNA (partial): TGTGCCAGCAGCGCTCAGACAGGGGATCTTGAAAAA.

Of note for this clone: Read coverage stops 3 residues before the CDR3 terminus; the germline J gene supplies the remainder. The chain employs TRBV18 and TRBJ2-5; 11 bases align to TRBD2. The CDR3 runs to 15 residues. CDR1 and CDR2 (germline): KGHSH, LQKENI. The trim removed 3 bases at V and 4 bases at J, leaving 4 bases unmatched. The CDR3 reads CASSPTTSGGETQYF. The part of the CDR3 DNA that was read is TGTGCCAGCTCACCCACCACTAGCGGGGGAGAGACC.

On this clone: The CDR3 end lies 3 residues beyond the end of the read and is filled in from the germline J gene. The V gene is TRBV2, the J gene TRBJ2-5; possible D gene TRBD1, 6 bases. CDR1 is SNHLY, CDR2 FYNNEI, per germline. There are 14 residues in the CDR3. V was trimmed by 6 bases and J by 5 bases, leaving 16 bases between them. Incomplete CDR3 DNA: TGTGCCAGCAGAACCCAACAGGGTTCCGAGACC. Translating gives CASRTQQGSET. The CDR3 reads in full as CASRTQQGSETQYF.

Comment on this clone: The read falls 3 residues short of the CDR3 end, and the missing part is taken from the germline J gene. This chain connects TRBV19 to TRBJ2-1, with 9 bases lining up with TRBD2. Germline trimming cut 5 bases from V and 7 bases from J; bases unmatched to any gene: 6. The CDR3 is 14 residues long. The V gene's germline CDR1 is LNHDA and CDR2 SQIVND (reference sequence). The CDR3 sequence is CASSWGLALNEQFF. Partial CDR3 DNA: TGTGCCAGTAGTTGGGGACTAGCCCTAAATGAG. Drawing the rest from reference TRBV19 and TRBJ2-1, the complete variable domain is DGGITQSPKYLFRKEGQNVTLSCEQNLNHDAMYWYRQDPGQGLRLIYYSQIVNDFQKGDIAEGYSVSREKKESFPLTVTSAQKNPTAFYLCASSWGLALNEQFFGPGTRLTVL.

The CDR3 DNA, read in part, is TGTGCCAGTCTACAGGGGCCCGCGAACACTGAA. It yields the protein CASLQGPANTE. The whole CDR3 reads CASLQGPANTEAFF. The chain carries TRBV19 and TRBJ1-1; 7 positions match TRBD1. The read stops 3 residues short of the end of the CDR3; the missing end is completed from the germline J gene. The CDR3 extends over 14 amino acids. The germline gives CDR1 LNHDA, CDR2 SQIVND (reference sequence). The V and J ends lost 8 bases and 1 base, in that order; junction bases with no gene match: 7.

Of note for this clone: The observed sequence ends 3 residues before the CDR3 terminus, with the missing tail filled in from the germline J gene. The gene calls are TRBV7-2 and TRBJ2-1; 9 bases are a match to TRBD1. With 4 bases clipped from V and 5 bases from J, the junction kept 6 bases outside the gene matches. The germline V gene has CDR1 SGHTA and CDR2 FQGNSA. The CDR3 runs to 15 residues. The covered CDR3 bases are TGTGCCAGCAGCTACGGGGACAGGGATCACAATGAG. Encoded protein: CASSYGDRDHNE. The full CDR3 protein reads CASSYGDRDHNEQFF.

A word on this clone: The sequenced fragment ends 3 residues before the CDR3 boundary, so the rest is inferred from the germline J gene. The V and J genes are TRBV11-3 and TRBJ2-1; no clear D gene. Per the germline V gene, CDR1 is SGHNT and CDR2 is YENEEA. Trimming shortened V by 4 bases and J by 2 bases, and 12 bases separated the two germline ends. The CDR3 is 15 amino acids. The CDR3 reads CASSSEPQAYNEQFF. CDR3 DNA, as far as it was read: TGTGCCAGCAGCTCCGAGCCTCAGGCCTACAATGAG.

Comment on this clone: Coverage ceases 3 residues before the CDR3 finishes, and the germline J gene fills in the end. The chain uses TRBV7-9 and TRBJ1-2; TRBD1 agrees at 7 bases. After removal of 4 bases from V and 2 bases from J, the junction contained 4 bases not matched to a gene. Looked up from germline, CDR1 is SEHNR and CDR2 is FQNEAQ (reference sequence). The CDR3 totals 14 residues. CDR3 DNA, as far as it was read: TGTGCCAGCAGCTACGGGACAGAAAACTATGGC. Encoded protein: CASSYGTENYG. The CDR3 in its entirety is CASSYGTENYGYTF.

About this clone itself: The observed sequence ends 3 residues before the CDR3 terminus, with the missing tail filled in from the germline J gene. V and J are TRBV19 and TRBJ1-1; 10 nucleotides agree with TRBD1. J gave up 4 bases and V 6 bases, and 5 bases lay outside the gene matches. CDR1 and CDR2 (germline): LNHDA, SQIVND (reference sequence). This CDR3 is built from 14 residues. This chain's CDR3 is CASRDRGVGTEAFF. The CDR3 DNA, read in part, is TGTGCCAGTAGGGACAGGGGGGTCGGCACTGAA.